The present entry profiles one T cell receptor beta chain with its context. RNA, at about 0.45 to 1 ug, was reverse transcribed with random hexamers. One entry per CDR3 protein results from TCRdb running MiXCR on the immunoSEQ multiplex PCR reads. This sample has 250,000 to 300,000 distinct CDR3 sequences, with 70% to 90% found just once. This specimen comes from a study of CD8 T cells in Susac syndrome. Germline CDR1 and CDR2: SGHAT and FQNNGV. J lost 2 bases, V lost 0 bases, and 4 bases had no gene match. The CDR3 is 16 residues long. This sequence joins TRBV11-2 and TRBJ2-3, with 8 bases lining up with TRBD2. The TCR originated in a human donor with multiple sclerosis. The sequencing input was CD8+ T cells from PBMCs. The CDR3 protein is CASSLEVAGSTDTQYF. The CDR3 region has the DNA TGTGCCAGCAGCTTAGAAGTAGCGGGATCCACAGATACGCAGTATTTT. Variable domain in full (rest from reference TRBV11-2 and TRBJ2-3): EAGVAQSPRYKIIEKRQSVAFWCNPISGHATLYWYQQILGQGPKLLIQFQNNGVVDDSQLPKDRFSAERLKGVDSTLKIQPAKLEDSAVYLCASSLEVAGSTDTQYFGPGTRLTVL.